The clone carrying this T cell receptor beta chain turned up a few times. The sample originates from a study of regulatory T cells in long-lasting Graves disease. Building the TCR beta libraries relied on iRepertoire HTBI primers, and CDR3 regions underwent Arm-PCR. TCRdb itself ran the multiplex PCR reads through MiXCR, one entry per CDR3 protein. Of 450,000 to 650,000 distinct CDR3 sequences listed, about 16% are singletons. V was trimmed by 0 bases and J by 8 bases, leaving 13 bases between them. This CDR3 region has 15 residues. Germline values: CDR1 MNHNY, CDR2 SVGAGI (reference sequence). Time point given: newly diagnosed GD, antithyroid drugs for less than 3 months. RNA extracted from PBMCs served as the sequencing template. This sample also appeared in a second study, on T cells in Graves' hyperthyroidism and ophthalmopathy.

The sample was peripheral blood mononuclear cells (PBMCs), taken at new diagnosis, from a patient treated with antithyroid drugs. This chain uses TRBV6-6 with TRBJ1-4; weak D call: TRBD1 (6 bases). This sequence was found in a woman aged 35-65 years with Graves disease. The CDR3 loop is CASSYSRQVLEKLFF. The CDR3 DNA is TGTGCCAGCAGTTACTCGCGACAGGTTTTGGAAAAACTGTTTTTT.